This T cell receptor (beta chain) was retrieved from a study of T-cell reconstitution after alpha-beta-depleted transplantation in children. Molecular barcoding with unique molecular identifiers was used for the TCRbeta library. TCRdb re-called the PCR reads with MiXCR, one entry per CDR3 protein. The table includes 350,000 to 500,000 distinct CDR3 sequences, about 40% detected once. Overall study findings and caveats: The origin of high day-60 TCRbeta diversity in some patients lay in surviving recipient T cells and thymic progenitors.

As to this clonotype: What it recognizes is unknown.

The source of this sequence is a girl aged 2 to 9 with aplastic anemia, due to receive a stem cell transplant. The sequencing here drew on PBMCs, taken before TCRalphabeta/CD19-depleted stem cell transplant.

CDR3 bases: TGTGCTAGCGCCGGGACGCGGGGTCTGGGTTTGAATGAGCAGTTCTTC. It yields the protein CASAGTRGLGLNEQFF. The rearrangement joins TRBV12-5 to TRBJ2-1; TRBD2 might be the D (6 bases). CDR1 and CDR2 (germline): LGHNT, FRNRAP. CDR3 length equals 16 residues. V was shortened by 9 bases and J by 7 bases, with 25 bases between the two germline ends.